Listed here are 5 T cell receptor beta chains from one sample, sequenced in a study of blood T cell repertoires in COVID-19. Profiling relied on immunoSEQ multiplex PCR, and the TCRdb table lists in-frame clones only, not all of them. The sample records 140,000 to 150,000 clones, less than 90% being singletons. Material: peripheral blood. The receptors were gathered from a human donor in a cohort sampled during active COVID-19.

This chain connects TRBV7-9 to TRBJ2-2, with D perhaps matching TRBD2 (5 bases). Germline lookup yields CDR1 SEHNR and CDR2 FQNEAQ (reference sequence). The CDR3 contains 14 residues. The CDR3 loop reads CVLSGGSGTGELFF. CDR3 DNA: TGTGTCTTAAGTGGCGGGTCTGGCACCGGGGAGCTGTTTTTT.

CDR3 DNA sequence: TGTGCTATACAGGGGTGGAGGTATGGCTACACCTTC. Translating gives CAIQGWRYGYTF. The chain has TRBV28 and TRBJ1-2, with 7 bases that match TRBD1. The germline CDR1 and CDR2 sequences are MDHEN and SYDVKM. This CDR3 comprises 12 residues.

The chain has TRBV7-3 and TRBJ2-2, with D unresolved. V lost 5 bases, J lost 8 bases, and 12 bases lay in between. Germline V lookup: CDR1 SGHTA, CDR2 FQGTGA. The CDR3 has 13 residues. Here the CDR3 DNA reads TGTGCCAGCAGCCCAACGACCGGGGGGGAGCTGTTTTTT. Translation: CASSPTTGGELFF.

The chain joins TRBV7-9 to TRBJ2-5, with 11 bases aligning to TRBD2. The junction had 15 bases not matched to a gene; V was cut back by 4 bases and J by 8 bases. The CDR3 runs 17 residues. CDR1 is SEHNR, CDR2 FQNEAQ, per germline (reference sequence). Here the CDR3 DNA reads TGTGCCAGCAGCTCAAGGTCTAGCGGGGGGACCAAGATCACCCAGTACTTC. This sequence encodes CASSSRSSGGTKITQYF.

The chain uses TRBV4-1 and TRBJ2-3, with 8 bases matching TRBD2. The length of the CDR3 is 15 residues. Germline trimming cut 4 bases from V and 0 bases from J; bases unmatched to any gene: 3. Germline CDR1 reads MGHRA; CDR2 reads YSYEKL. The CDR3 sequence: CASSRSGVSTDTQYF. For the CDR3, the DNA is TGCGCCAGCAGCCGTAGCGGGGTTAGCACAGATACGCAGTATTTT.